This record covers a single TCR beta chain. What it binds is unknown. The CDR3 sequence is 15 residues long. J gave up 4 bases and V 1 base, and 4 bases lay outside the gene matches. Germline CDR1 reads ENHRY; CDR2 reads SYGVKD. The sample comes from a study of shared clonotypes between healthy human individuals. Study as a whole: Plates per donor: three CD4 naive, three CD4 memory, two CD8 naive, one CD8 memory. Study conclusions and caveats: Sampling involved blood alone; tissue repertoires likely differ. Sequencing depth was expected to affect clonotype sharing among donors.

Naivety among CD8 cells was defined by CD45RO negativity and positive CCR7 selection, thereby excluding terminally differentiated effector memory CD45RA+ cells. The table came from immunoSEQ multiplex PCR; TCRdb's copy has only in-frame clones and leaves some out. The sample carries about 590,000 clones, 95% to 96% recorded once. Sequenced input: naive CD8+ T cells sorted from blood. The chain joins TRBV10-3 to TRBJ2-7, with TRBD2 matching 10 bases. The clonotype originates from a woman between 25 and 40 years old in good health. The CDR3 nucleotides are TGTGCCATCAGTGAGTTTACTAGCGGGATTTACGAGCAGTACTTC. This translates into CAISEFTSGIYEQYF.